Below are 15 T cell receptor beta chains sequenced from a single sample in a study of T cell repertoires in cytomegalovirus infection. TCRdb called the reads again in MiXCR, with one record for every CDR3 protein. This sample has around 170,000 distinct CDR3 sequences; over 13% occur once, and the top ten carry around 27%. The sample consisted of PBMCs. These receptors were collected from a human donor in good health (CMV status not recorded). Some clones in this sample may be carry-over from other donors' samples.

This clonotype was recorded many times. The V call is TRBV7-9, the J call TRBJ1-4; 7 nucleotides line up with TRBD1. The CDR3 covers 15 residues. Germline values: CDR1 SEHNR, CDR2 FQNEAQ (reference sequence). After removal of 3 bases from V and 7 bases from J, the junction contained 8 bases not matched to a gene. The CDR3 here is CASSLLQGQGEKLFF. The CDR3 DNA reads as TGTGCCAGCAGCTTGCTACAGGGGCAGGGTGAAAAACTGTTTTTT.

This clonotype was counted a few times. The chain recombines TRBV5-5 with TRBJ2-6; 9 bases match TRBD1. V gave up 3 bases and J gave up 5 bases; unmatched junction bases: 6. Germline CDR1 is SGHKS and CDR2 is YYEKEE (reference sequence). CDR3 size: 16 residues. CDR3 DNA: TGTGCCAGCAGCTGGACAGGGGATGTCTGGGCCAACGTCCTGACTTTC. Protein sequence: CASSWTGDVWANVLTF.

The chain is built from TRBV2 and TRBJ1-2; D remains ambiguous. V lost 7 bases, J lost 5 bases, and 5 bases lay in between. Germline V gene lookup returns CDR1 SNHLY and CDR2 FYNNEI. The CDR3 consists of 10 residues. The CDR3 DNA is TGTGCCAGCAAAGGATATGGCTACACCTTC. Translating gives CASKGYGYTF.

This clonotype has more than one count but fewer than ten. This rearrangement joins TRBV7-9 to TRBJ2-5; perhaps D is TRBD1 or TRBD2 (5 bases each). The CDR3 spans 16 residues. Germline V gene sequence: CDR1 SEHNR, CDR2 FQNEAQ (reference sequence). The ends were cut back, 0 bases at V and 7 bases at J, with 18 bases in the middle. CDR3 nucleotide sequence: TGTGCCAGCAGCTTAGCGGGAACGGGAACTAGGGGGACCCAGTACTTC. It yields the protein CASSLAGTGTRGTQYF.

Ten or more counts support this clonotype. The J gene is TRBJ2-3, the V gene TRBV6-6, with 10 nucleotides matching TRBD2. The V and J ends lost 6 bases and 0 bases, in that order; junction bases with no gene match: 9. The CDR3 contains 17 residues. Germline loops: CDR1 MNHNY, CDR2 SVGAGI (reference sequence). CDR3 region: CASSLNGLAASTDTQYF. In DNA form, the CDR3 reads TGTGCCAGCAGCCTTAACGGACTAGCGGCTAGCACAGATACGCAGTATTTT.

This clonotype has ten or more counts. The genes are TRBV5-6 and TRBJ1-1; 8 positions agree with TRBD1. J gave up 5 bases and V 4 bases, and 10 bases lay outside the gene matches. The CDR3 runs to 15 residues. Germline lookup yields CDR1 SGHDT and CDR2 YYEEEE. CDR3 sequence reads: CASSNRQGRGTEAFF. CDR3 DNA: TGTGCCAGCAGCAATCGACAGGGGCGAGGGACTGAAGCTTTCTTT.

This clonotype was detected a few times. Here the CDR3 reads CAWSGLNTGELFF. DNA of the CDR3: TGTGCCTGGAGTGGACTAAACACCGGGGAGCTGTTTTTT. This chain joins TRBV30 and TRBJ2-2; tentative D call: TRBD2 (5 bases). V was shortened by 1 base and J by 2 bases, with 5 bases between the two germline ends. Germline V gene lookup returns CDR1 GTSNPN and CDR2 SVGIG (reference sequence). The CDR3 runs 13 residues.

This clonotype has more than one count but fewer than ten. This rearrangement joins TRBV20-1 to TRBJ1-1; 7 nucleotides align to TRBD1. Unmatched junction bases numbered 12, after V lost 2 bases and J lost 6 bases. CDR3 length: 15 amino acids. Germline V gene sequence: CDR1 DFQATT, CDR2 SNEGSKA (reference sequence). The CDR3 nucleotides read TGCAGTGCTAGATCGCCCAGGGGGGAAGGAGCTGAAGCTTTCTTT. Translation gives CSARSPRGEGAEAFF.

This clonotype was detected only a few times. The CDR3 region is CASSLSGTGIAGANVLTF. The CDR3 region has the DNA TGTGCCAGCAGTCTATCCGGGACAGGTATAGCTGGGGCCAACGTCCTGACTTTC. The chain couples TRBV28 to TRBJ2-6, with TRBD1 identical over 8 bases. Germline CDR1 reads MDHEN; CDR2 reads SYDVKM. The CDR3 runs 18 residues. Losses at the gene ends were 5 bases for V and 2 bases for J; bases not matched to a gene: 11. The whole variable domain, remainder taken from reference TRBV28 and TRBJ2-6, is DVKVTQSSRYLVKRTGEKVFLECVQDMDHENMFWYRQDPGLGLRLIYFSYDVKMKEKGDIPEGYSVSREKKERFSLILESASTNQTSMYLCASSLSGTGIAGANVLTFGAGSRLTVL.

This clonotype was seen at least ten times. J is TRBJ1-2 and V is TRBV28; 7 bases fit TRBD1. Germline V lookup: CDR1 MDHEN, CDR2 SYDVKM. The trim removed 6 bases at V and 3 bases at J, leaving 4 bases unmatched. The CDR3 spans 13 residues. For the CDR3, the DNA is TGTGCCAGCAGCACAGGGACAGACTATGGCTACACCTTC. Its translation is CASSTGTDYGYTF.

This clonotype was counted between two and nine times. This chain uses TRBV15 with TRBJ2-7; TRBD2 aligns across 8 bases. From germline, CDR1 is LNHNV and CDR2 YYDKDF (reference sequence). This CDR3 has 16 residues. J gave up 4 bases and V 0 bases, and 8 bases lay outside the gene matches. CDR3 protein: CATSRERSGGFYEQYF. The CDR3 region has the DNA TGTGCCACCAGCAGAGAAAGGAGCGGGGGATTTTACGAGCAGTACTTC.

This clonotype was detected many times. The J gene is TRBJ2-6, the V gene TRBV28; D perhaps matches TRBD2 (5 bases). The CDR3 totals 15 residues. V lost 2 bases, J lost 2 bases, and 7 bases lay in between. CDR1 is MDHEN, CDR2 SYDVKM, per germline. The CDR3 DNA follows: TGTGCCAGCAGTTTACCGGGAACTGGGGCCAACGTCCTGACTTTC. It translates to CASSLPGTGANVLTF.

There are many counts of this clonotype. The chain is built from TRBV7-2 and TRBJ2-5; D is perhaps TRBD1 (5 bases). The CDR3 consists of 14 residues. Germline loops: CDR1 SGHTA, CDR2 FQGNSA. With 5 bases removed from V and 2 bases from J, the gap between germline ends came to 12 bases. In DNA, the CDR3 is TGTGCCAGCAGCGGCACAGGAATACAAGAGACCCAGTACTTC. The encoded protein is CASSGTGIQETQYF.

The CDR3, as DNA: TGTGCCAGTAGTATTCTACCCCGGGGCACTGAAGCTTTCTTT. Translating gives CASSILPRGTEAFF. The V and J genes are TRBV19 and TRBJ1-1; D ambiguous. CDR3 length: 14 amino acids. Trimming left V 3 bases short and J 4 bases short, with 12 bases between. Germline lookup yields CDR1 LNHDA and CDR2 SQIVND (reference sequence).

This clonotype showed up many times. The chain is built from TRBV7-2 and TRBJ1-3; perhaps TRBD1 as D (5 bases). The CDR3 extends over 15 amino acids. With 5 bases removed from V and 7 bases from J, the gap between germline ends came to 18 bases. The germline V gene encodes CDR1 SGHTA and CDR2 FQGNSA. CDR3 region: CASSRSKGLWNTIYF. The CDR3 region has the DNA TGTGCCAGCAGCCGCTCCAAGGGGCTTTGGAACACCATATATTTT.